This is a list of T cell receptor beta chains from one sample in a study of OX40 agonist ivuxolimab in advanced cancers. Clones were read by immunoSEQ multiplex PCR, and TCRdb kept only the in-frame ones, dropping some. The sample has 60,000 to 75,000 clones; less than 90% are singletons. The sample here was CD4+ or CD8+ T cells sorted from blood, taken in a trial of the OX40 agonist ivuxolimab. These receptors came from an adult with an advanced solid tumor such as melanoma, head and neck, liver or kidney cancer. Both conserved end residues are part of each CDR3. D genes are given only for firm matches. Only part of the rows carry a size: once, few, many, or a class if the clone is expanded.

J gene: TRBJ1-3; V gene: TRBV5-1; D gene: -; clone size: -; CDR3 protein: CASSPSQASSGNTIYF; CDR3 DNA: TGCGCCAGCAGCCCCTCTCAGGCGAGCTCTGGAAACACCATATATTTT
J gene: TRBJ2-1; V gene: TRBV7-6; D gene: TRBD1; clone size: -; CDR3 protein: CASSPRDRGPNEQFF; CDR3 DNA: TGTGCCAGCAGCCCCCGGGACAGGGGCCCCAATGAGCAGTTCTTC
J gene: TRBJ1-1; V gene: TRBV29-1; D gene: -; clone size: -; CDR3 protein: CSVDPGVGTEAFF; CDR3 DNA: TGCAGCGTTGATCCAGGGGTCGGAACTGAAGCTTTCTTT
J gene: TRBJ2-1; V gene: TRBV9; D gene: TRBD2; clone size: -; CDR3 protein: CASSVGGGGAADEQFF; CDR3 DNA: TGTGCCAGCAGCGTAGGAGGCGGGGGGGCTGCGGATGAGCAGTTCTTC
J gene: TRBJ2-3; V gene: TRBV6-1; D gene: -; clone size: -; CDR3 protein: CASSEFSVLTDTQYF; CDR3 DNA: TGTGCCAGCAGTGAATTTAGCGTACTCACAGATACGCAGTATTTT
J gene: TRBJ1-1; V gene: TRBV5-1; D gene: -; clone size: -; CDR3 protein: CASSSNQGRGAEAFF; CDR3 DNA: TGCGCCAGCAGCTCAAATCAGGGCAGAGGCGCTGAAGCTTTCTTT
J gene: TRBJ1-6; V gene: TRBV5-4; D gene: -; clone size: -; CDR3 protein: CASSPAGGVRNSPLHF; CDR3 DNA: TGTGCCAGCAGCCCTGCTGGGGGGGTAAGGAATTCACCCCTCCACTTT
J gene: TRBJ2-3; V gene: TRBV10-1; D gene: -; clone size: few; CDR3 protein: CASADGFRADTQYF; CDR3 DNA: TGCGCCAGCGCCGACGGATTCCGGGCAGATACGCAGTATTTT
J gene: TRBJ1-3; V gene: TRBV30; D gene: TRBD1; clone size: -; CDR3 protein: CAWSLGTGVMSGNTIYF; CDR3 DNA: TGTGCCTGGAGCCTGGGGACAGGGGTTATGTCTGGAAACACCATATATTTT
J gene: TRBJ2-7; V gene: TRBV4-3; D gene: -; clone size: -; CDR3 protein: CASSQDLLDGSVQYF; CDR3 DNA: TGCGCCAGCAGCCAAGATCTACTTGACGGCAGCGTACAGTACTTC
J gene: TRBJ1-2; V gene: TRBV6-5; D gene: -; clone size: -; CDR3 protein: CASSYTWPIGGYTF; CDR3 DNA: TGTGCCAGCAGTTACACTTGGCCCATAGGGGGCTACACCTTC
J gene: TRBJ2-3; V gene: TRBV14; D gene: -; clone size: -; CDR3 protein: CASTRAGSTDTQYF; CDR3 DNA: TGTGCCAGCACGAGGGCCGGTAGCACAGATACGCAGTATTTT
J gene: TRBJ2-1; V gene: TRBV29-1; D gene: -; clone size: few; CDR3 protein: CSVEPGWNEQFF; CDR3 DNA: TGCAGCGTTGAGCCCGGGTGGAATGAGCAGTTCTTC
J gene: TRBJ2-7; V gene: TRBV10-3; D gene: -; clone size: -; CDR3 protein: CAISERPTMEGEQYF; CDR3 DNA: TGTGCCATCAGTGAGCGCCCGACCATGGAAGGCGAGCAGTACTTC
J gene: TRBJ2-3; V gene: TRBV5-8; D gene: TRBD1; clone size: few; CDR3 protein: CASSFGTDPSTDTQYF; CDR3 DNA: TGTGCCAGCAGCTTTGGGACAGACCCTAGCACAGATACGCAGTATTTT
J gene: TRBJ1-4; V gene: TRBV5-1; D gene: TRBD1; clone size: -; CDR3 protein: CASGQGPNEKLFF; CDR3 DNA: TGCGCCAGCGGACAGGGGCCTAATGAAAAACTGTTTTTT